These 14 T cell receptor beta chains were all obtained from the same sample, sequenced in a study of OX40 agonist ivuxolimab in advanced cancers. Some clones are missing from TCRdb's copy, which holds only in-frame ones; the method was immunoSEQ multiplex PCR. The sample carries 50,000 to 65,000 clones, about 88% recorded once. This material consisted of CD4+ or CD8+ T cells sorted from blood, taken in a trial of the OX40 agonist ivuxolimab. These TCRs come from an adult with an advanced solid tumor such as melanoma, head and neck, liver or kidney cancer.

The CDR3: CASSLQGRSYGYTF. In nucleotides, the CDR3 is TGTGCCAGCAGTTTACAGGGGAGGAGCTATGGCTACACCTTC. This chain connects TRBV28 to TRBJ1-2; maybe TRBD1 (6 bases). From germline, CDR1 is MDHEN and CDR2 SYDVKM. The length of the CDR3 is 14 residues. Trimming removed 2 bases from V and 4 bases from J, with 11 bases in between.

This chain joins TRBV5-4 and TRBJ2-3, with D uncertain. V was shortened by 4 bases and J by 8 bases, with 11 bases between the two germline ends. The V gene's germline CDR1 is SGHNT and CDR2 YYREEE (reference sequence). The CDR3 covers 12 residues. CDR3 protein: CASSRRTGTQYF. CDR3 DNA: TGTGCCAGCAGCAGACGGACCGGTACGCAGTATTTT. The full variable domain, completed using reference TRBV5-4 and TRBJ2-3, is ETGVTQSPTHLIKTRGQQVTLRCSSQSGHNTVSWYQQALGQGPQFIFQYYREEENGRGNFPPRFSGLQFPNYSSELNVNALELDDSALYLCASSRRTGTQYFGPGTRLTVL.

The genes are TRBV29-1 and TRBJ2-2; tentatively, D is TRBD2 (5 bases). V was shortened by 5 bases and J by 8 bases, with 12 bases between the two germline ends. Looked up from germline, CDR1 is SQVTM and CDR2 is ANQGSEA. The CDR3 extends over 12 amino acids. CDR3 sequence (DNA): TGCAGCGTTACTAGAAGTGGGGGGGAGCTGTTTTTT. It codes for CSVTRSGGELFF.

Worth noting for this clone: Germline and junction disagree at one end, which may indicate a read error. The rearrangement uses TRBV19 and TRBJ1-1; possible D gene TRBD1, 5 bases. In germline, CDR1 is LNHDA, CDR2 SQIVND (reference sequence). The CDR3 extends over 12 amino acids. CDR3 amino acids: CASTGRNNEAFF. For the CDR3, the DNA is TGTGCCAGTACGGGACGGAACAATGAAGCTTTCTTT.

This clone has a single count. This chain joins TRBV28 and TRBJ1-4, with 7 positions matching TRBD1. This CDR3 is 13 amino acids long. J lost 8 bases, V lost 8 bases, and 8 bases had no gene match. Looked up from germline, CDR1 is MDHEN and CDR2 is SYDVKM. The CDR3 nucleotides are TGTGCCAGCCGTTGGACAGGAGAGGAAAAACTGTTTTTT. Translation: CASRWTGEEKLFF.

This clone has only a few counts. In DNA, the CDR3 is TGTGCCAGCAGCCGTTCCGGGAATGAGCAGTTCTTC. It codes for CASSRSGNEQFF. The chain carries TRBV11-1 and TRBJ2-1; the D is unclear. The V gene lost 5 bases and the J gene lost 7 bases, with 9 bases spanning the gap. The CDR3 is 12 residues long. The germline CDR1 and CDR2 sequences are SGHAT and FQDESV (reference sequence).

Concerning this clone: Other DNA sequences from this sample encode an identical CDR3 as well. V usage is TRBV6-1 and J usage is TRBJ2-5; D might be TRBD1 (6 bases). This CDR3 has 15 amino acids. V lost 6 bases, J lost 4 bases, and 18 bases lay in between. Germline V CDR1 and CDR2: MNHNS, SASEGT. CDR3 DNA sequence: TGTGCCAGCAGCCCCTCGTGGGGGCCAGGAGAGACCCAGTACTTC. Its translation is CASSPSWGPGETQYF.

This rearrangement joins TRBV27 to TRBJ2-7; 7 bases line up with TRBD2. The germline CDR1 and CDR2 sequences are MNHEY and SMNVEV (reference sequence). This CDR3 has 13 residues. The V and J ends lost 2 bases and 8 bases, in that order; junction bases with no gene match: 6. The CDR3 spells CASSLTRLAKQYF. CDR3 coding DNA: TGTGCCAGCAGTTTAACTAGACTAGCAAAGCAGTACTTC.

This chain links TRBV5-1 with TRBJ1-1; unclear D gene. The CDR3 is made up of 15 amino acids. The germline gives CDR1 SGHRS, CDR2 YFSETQ. V lost 4 bases, J lost 1 base, and 14 bases lay in between. Here the CDR3 reads CASSPRQETNTEAFF. The DNA for the CDR3 is TGCGCCAGCAGCCCCCGGCAGGAGACGAACACTGAAGCTTTCTTT.

The chain joins TRBV7-9 to TRBJ2-7, with a tentative D call TRBD2 (7 bases). The CDR3 runs 13 residues. Trimming took off 4 bases at V and 3 bases at J, with 10 bases between the two ends. Germline V CDR1 and CDR2: SEHNR, FQNEAQ (reference sequence). The CDR3 nucleotides read TGTGCCAGCAGCTCGGGGGGCCTCTACGAGCAGTACTTC. It codes for CASSSGGLYEQYF. Variable domain in full (rest from reference TRBV7-9 and TRBJ2-7): DTGVSQNPRHKITKRGQNVTFRCDPISEHNRLYWYRQTLGQGPEFLTYFQNEAQLEKSRLLSDRFSAERPKGSFSTLEIQRTEQGDSAMYLCASSSGGLYEQYFGPGTRLTVT.

In regard to this clone: The same CDR3 can be traced to other DNA sequences in this sample. This rearrangement joins TRBV27 to TRBJ2-1; 8 bases fit TRBD2. The CDR3 length is 15 residues. V gave up 6 bases and J gave up 6 bases; unmatched junction bases: 10. CDR1 and CDR2 (germline): MNHEY, SMNVEV (reference sequence). The CDR3 is CASSPKRESSNEQFF. Written as DNA, the CDR3 is TGTGCCAGCAGCCCAAAGCGGGAGTCAAGCAATGAGCAGTTCTTC.

The chain carries TRBV5-8 and TRBJ2-6; D might be TRBD2 (6 bases). The CDR3 length is 16 residues. V was pared by 1 base and J by 1 base, with 9 bases between. In germline, CDR1 is SGHTS, CDR2 YDEGEE. Written as DNA, the CDR3 is TGTGCCAGCAGCTTGTTGGGGAGGTCTGGGGCCAACGTCCTGACTTTC. Translation gives CASSLLGRSGANVLTF.

This chain uses TRBV19 with TRBJ1-1, with D possibly matching TRBD1 (5 bases). Germline assignment: CDR1 LNHDA and CDR2 SQIVND (reference sequence). This CDR3 has 14 residues. The V and J ends lost 6 bases and 11 bases respectively, with 22 bases between them. CDR3 sequence (DNA): TGTGCCAGTAGCCCGGGGCCGGGGATACATTCGGCTTTCTTT. Protein sequence: CASSPGPGIHSAFF.

The rearrangement uses TRBV19 and TRBJ2-7, with 12 positions matching TRBD1. The CDR3 has 15 residues. The germline CDR1 and CDR2 sequences are LNHDA and SQIVND (reference sequence). The ends lost 5 bases at V and 7 bases at J; junction bases unmatched: 9. The CDR3 region has the DNA TGTGCCAGTAGTTCCGGGACAGGGGGCTATCGGGAGCAGTACTTC. It encodes CASSSGTGGYREQYF.